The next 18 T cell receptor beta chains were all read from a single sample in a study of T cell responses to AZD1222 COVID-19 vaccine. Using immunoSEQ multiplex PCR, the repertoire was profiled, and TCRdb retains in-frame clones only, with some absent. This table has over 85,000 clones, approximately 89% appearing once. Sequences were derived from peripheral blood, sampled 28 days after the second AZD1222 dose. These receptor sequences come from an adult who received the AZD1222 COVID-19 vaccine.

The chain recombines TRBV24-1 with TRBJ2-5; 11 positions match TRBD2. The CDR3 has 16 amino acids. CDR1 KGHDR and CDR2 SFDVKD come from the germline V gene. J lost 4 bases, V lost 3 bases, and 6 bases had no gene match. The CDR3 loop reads CATSDPRTSGRETQYF. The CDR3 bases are TGTGCCACCAGTGATCCCAGGACTAGCGGGCGAGAGACCCAGTACTTC.

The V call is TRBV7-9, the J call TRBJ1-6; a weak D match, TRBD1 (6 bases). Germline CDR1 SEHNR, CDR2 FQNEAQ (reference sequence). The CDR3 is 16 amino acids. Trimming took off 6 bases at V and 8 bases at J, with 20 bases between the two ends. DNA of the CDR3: TGTGCCAGCAGATCGGGTGGGGGGCAGTTTGATTCACCCCTCCACTTT. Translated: CASRSGGGQFDSPLHF.

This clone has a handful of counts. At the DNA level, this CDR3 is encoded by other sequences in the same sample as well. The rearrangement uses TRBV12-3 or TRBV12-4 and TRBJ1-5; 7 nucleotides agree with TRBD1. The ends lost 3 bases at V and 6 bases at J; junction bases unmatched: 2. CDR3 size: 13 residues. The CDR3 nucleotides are TGTGCCAGCAGTTTGCAGGGGGGTCAGCCCCAGCATTTT. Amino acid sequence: CASSLQGGQPQHF.

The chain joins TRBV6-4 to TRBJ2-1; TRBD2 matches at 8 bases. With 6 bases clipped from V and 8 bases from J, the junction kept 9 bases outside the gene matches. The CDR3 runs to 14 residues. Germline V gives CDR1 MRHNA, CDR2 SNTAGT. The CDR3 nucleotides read TGTGCCAGCAGACGTGATCGGACTAGCTATGAGCAGTTCTTC. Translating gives CASRRDRTSYEQFF.

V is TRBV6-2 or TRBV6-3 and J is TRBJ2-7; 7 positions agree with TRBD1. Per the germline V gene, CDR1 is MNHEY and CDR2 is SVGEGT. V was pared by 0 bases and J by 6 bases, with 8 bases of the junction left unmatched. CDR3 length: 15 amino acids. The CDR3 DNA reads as TGTGCCAGCAGTTACTCAAGGGACAGATATTTCGAGCAGTACTTC. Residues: CASSYSRDRYFEQYF.

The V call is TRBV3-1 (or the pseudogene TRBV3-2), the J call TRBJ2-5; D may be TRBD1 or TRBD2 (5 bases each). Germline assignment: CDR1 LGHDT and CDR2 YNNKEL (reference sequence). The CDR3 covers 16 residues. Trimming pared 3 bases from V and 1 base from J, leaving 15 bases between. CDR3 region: CASSQAGRGIQETQYF. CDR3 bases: TGTGCCAGCAGCCAGGCGGGTCGGGGCATCCAAGAGACCCAGTACTTC.

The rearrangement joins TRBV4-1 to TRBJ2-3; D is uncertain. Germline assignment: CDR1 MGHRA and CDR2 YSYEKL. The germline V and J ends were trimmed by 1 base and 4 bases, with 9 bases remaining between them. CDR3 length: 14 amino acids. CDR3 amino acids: CASSQVIPPDTQYF. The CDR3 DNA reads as TGCGCCAGCAGCCAAGTGATCCCCCCAGATACGCAGTATTTT.

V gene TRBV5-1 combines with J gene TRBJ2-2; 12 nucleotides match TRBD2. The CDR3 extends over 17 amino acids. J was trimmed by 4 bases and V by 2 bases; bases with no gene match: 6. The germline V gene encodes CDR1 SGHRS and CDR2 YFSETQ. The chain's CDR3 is CASSFASGGAVTGELFF. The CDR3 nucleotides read TGCGCCAGCAGCTTCGCTAGCGGGGGGGCAGTCACCGGGGAGCTGTTTTTT.

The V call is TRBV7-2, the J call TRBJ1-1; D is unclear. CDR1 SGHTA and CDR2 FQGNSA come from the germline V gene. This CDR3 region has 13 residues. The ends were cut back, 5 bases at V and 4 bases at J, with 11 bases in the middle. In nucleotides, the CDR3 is TGTGCCAGCAGCCGCCCCGATGGCACTGAAGCTTTCTTT. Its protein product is CASSRPDGTEAFF.

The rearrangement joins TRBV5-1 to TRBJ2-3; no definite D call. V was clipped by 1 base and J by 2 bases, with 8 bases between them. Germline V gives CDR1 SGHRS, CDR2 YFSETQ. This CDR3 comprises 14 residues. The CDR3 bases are TGCGCCAGCAGCTTGACAGCCCACACAGATACGCAGTATTTT. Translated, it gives CASSLTAHTDTQYF.

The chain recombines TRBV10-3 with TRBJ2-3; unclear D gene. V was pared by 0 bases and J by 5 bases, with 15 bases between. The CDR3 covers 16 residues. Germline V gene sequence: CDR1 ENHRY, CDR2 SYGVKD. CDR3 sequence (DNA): TGTGCCATCAGTGAGTCATCGGAAGCTTTGGGAGATACGCAGTATTTT. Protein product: CAISESSEALGDTQYF.

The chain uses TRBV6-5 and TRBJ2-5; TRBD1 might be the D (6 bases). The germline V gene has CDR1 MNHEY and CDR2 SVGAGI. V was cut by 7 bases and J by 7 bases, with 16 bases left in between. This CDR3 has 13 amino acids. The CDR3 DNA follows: TGTGCCAGCAAGGACAGAGGTGGCGGGACCCAGTACTTC. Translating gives CASKDRGGGTQYF.

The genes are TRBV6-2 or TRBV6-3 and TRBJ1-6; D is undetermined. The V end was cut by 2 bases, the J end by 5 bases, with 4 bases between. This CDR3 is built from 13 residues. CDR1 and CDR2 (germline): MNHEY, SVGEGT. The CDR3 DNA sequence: TGTGCCAGCAGTTACAGGGATAATTCACCCCTCCACTTT. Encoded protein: CASSYRDNSPLHF.

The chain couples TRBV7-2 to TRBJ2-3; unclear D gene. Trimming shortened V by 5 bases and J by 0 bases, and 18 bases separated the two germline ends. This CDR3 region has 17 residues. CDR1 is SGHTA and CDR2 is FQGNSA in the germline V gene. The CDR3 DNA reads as TGTGCCAGCAGCAAAATACAAGGTTTTACTAGCACAGATACGCAGTATTTT. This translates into CASSKIQGFTSTDTQYF.

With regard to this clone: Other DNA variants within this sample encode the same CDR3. The DNA of the CDR3 is TGCGCCAGCAGCCAAGGCGCCGGGCGGAATCAGCCCCAGCATTTT. Amino acid sequence: CASSQGAGRNQPQHF. The V call is TRBV4-1, the J call TRBJ1-5; D not certain. Trimming shortened V by 1 base and J by 4 bases, and 11 bases separated the two germline ends. CDR3 size: 15 residues. Germline CDR1 reads MGHRA; CDR2 reads YSYEKL.

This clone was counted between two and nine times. The DNA of the CDR3 is TGTGCCAGCAGCACGCGACAGGGGCGCATATCAGATACGCAGTATTTT. Protein: CASSTRQGRISDTQYF. This chain connects TRBV4-2 to TRBJ2-3, with 8 bases aligning to TRBD1. CDR1 LGHNA and CDR2 YNFKEQ come from the germline V gene. Trimming at V came to 5 bases and at J to 4 bases, leaving 11 bases not matched to a gene. The CDR3 has 16 residues.

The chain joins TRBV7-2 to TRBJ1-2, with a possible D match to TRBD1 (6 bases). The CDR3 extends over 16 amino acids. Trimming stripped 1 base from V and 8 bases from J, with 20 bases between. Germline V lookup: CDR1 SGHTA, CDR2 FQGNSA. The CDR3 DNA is TGTGCCAGCAGCTTAGTTGATATCAGGGGTGTGTTAGGCTACACCTTC. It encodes CASSLVDIRGVLGYTF.

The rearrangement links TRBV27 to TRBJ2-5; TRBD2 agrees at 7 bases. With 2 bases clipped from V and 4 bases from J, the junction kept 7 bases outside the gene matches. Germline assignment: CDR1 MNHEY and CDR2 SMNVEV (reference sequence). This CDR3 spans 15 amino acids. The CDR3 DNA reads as TGTGCCAGCAGTTTAGGCTCCCCGGGGGGAGAGACCCAGTACTTC. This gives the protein CASSLGSPGGETQYF.